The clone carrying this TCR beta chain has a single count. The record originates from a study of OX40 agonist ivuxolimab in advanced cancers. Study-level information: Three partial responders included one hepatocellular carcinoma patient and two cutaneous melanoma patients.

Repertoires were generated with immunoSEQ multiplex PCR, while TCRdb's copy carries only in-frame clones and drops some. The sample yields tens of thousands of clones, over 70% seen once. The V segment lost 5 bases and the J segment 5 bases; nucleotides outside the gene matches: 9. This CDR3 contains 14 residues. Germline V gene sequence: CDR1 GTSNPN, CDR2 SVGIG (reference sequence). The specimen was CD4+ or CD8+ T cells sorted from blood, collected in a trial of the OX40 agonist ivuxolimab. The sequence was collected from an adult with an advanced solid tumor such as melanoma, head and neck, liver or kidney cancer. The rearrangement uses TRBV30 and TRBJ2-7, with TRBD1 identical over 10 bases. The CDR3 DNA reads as TGTGCCTGGGCCCGGGACAGGGGTCGAGACGAGCAGTACTTC. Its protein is CAWARDRGRDEQYF.